One T cell receptor (beta chain) is described in this entry. Its antigen is not known. The sample comes from a study of T cell responses to AZD1222 COVID-19 vaccine. General study findings and limits: Most donors were white British, females outnumbered males, and clonal diversity was possibly underestimated.

Some clones are missing from TCRdb's copy, which holds only in-frame ones; the method was immunoSEQ multiplex PCR. The sample holds roughly 120,000 clones, 90% to 95% seen once. With V trimmed by 3 bases and J by 7 bases, 8 bases remained unmatched. The CDR3 totals 14 residues. Germline V lookup: CDR1 MDHEN, CDR2 SYDVKM. The sequence was obtained from an adult in good health. The V call is TRBV28, the J call TRBJ1-2; 7 nucleotides align to TRBD1. Sequenced material: peripheral blood, taken on day 0 of AZD1222 vaccination. CDR3 nucleotides: TGTGCCAGCAGTTTCCTCGACAGGGCGGGTGGCTACACCTTC. Its translation is CASSFLDRAGGYTF.